This T cell receptor (beta chain) was found in a study of tumor-infiltrating lymphocytes in primary liver carcinoma (dated by TCRdb to about 2017). About the investigation overall: The five patients, three men and two women aged 30 to 69 years, had hepatocellular carcinoma (four) or combined HCC and intrahepatic cholangiocarcinoma (one). Samples yielded roughly 3.5 to 8 million productive TCRbeta reads; read depth did not differ significantly between tissue types. TCRbeta repertoire sequencing, expression microarrays and whole-exome sequencing were combined in the study across five regions of each liver tumor, with adjacent normal tissue and blood also included. Agilent mRNA microarray profiling was performed on the roughly 25 tumor region samples to relate TCRbeta repertoire diversity to the local molecular phenotype. Technical replicate repertoires showed high reproducibility, with mean shared-clone rates approximately 0.9 and correlation coefficients above 0.98. The five patients had tumors of stage T1-T3 N0M0, with maximum diameters ranging from roughly 4 to 11 cm. A total of some 35 specimens from 5 patients underwent TCRbeta repertoire sequencing, comprising around 25 tumor regions, 5 adjacent noncancerous liver tissues and 5 peripheral blood samples.

Without any cell sorting, total RNA and DNA were extracted together from about 19-30 mg of bulk tissue using the AllPrep DNA/RNA mini kit. Between late 2015 and early 2016, about five patients in China with histopathologically diagnosed primary liver carcinoma had surgical resection. At the time of sampling, the patients had chronic HBV infection and had not received any treatment. Each tumor was sampled at five spatially separated regions: the superior, inferior, left-lateral and right-lateral poles and the tumor centre. Histology showed that every tumor sample contained more than 75% viable tumor cells. Each fresh piece of tumor and adjacent tissue was cut in two, with one half stored in RNAlater at -80 degrees C and the other half sent for histology. Details on this clonotype: No antigen is known for it. One base away there is no much larger clone; base qualities are not given.

The germline V gene (reference sequence) supplies CDR1 SGHAT and CDR2 FQDESV. A distance of 13 bases separates the germline ends of V and J, which lose 5 bases and 0 bases respectively. CDR3 length: 15 amino acids, cysteine to phenylalanine. Just CDR3 DNA is preserved here, 45 bases in frame from base 1. TCRbeta-specific cDNA was reverse-transcribed from 500 to 550 ng total RNA using a constant-region primer and ProtoScript II reverse transcriptase. TCRbeta libraries were built with three nested multiplex PCR rounds, a slightly modified ARM-PCR procedure. The first two PCR rounds used multiplex TRBV1-TRBV30 forward primers with a Cbeta reverse primer, each for 10 cycles. Sample barcodes and Illumina adapters were added in a final 25-cycle PCR with Deep VentR polymerase. Before sequencing, amplicons of 200-500 bp were gel-purified using a QIAquick gel extraction kit. An Illumina HiSeq 2500 was used to sequence the TCRbeta amplicons, generating 250-bp paired-end reads. As for the original processing: To recover full CDR3 sequences, reads were quality-trimmed using Trimmomatic v0.33 and paired reads were then merged using FLASH v1.2.11. MiGEC v1.2.1b assigned V, D and J germline segments to the rearranged TCRbeta sequences. Clonotype statistics, along with Shannon-Wiener diversity indices, were calculated using VDJtools v1.0.0. To reduce sampling bias, subsequent analyses other than the diversity analysis used only the 250 most abundant clonotypes in each sample. In-frame beta chains were kept once TCRdb had trimmed the public reads at Q25 with fastp and called clones with MiXCR. Each entry merges the rows of one CDR3 protein and shows their most common DNA and genes. None of the V and J calls come from the authors' own analysis; TCRdb made them. This sample lists around 100,000 distinct CDR3 sequences; 55% to 80% were detected once. The ten largest clones capture approximately 12% of the sample.

General findings and caveats noted by the study authors: Bulk unsorted samples precluded comparing CD4+ and CD8+ T cell repertoires. Only roughly 7-25% of top clones appeared in all five regions of a tumor, which suggests that tumor-infiltrating T cells are spatially heterogeneous. A significantly larger repertoire fraction was made up by the top 250 clones in tumors than in blood (p = 0.039). Because sequencing covered only the TCR beta chain and unpaired alpha chains were not captured, true repertoire diversity is likely underestimated. With just a few patients in the study, the authors point out that the findings should be validated in a larger study. Repertoire overlap was found to be higher between tumor regions (mean roughly 36%) than between tumor-adjacent (17%) or tumor-blood (about 15%) pairs, consistent with antigen-driven expansion.

The sequence links TRBV11-1 to TRBJ1-2; TRBD1 could be the D gene, as 5 bases match. The sequence derives from an older woman with primary liver carcinoma and hepatitis B virus infection. Source material: liver tumor tissue from sampling region 2. The cell subset or site label on this specimen signifies: tumor region T2, inferior pole. This receptor has the CDR3 CASSLLDIANYGYTF. The nucleotides read TGTGCCAGCAGCCTGCTGGACATAGCTAACTATGGCTACACCTTC.